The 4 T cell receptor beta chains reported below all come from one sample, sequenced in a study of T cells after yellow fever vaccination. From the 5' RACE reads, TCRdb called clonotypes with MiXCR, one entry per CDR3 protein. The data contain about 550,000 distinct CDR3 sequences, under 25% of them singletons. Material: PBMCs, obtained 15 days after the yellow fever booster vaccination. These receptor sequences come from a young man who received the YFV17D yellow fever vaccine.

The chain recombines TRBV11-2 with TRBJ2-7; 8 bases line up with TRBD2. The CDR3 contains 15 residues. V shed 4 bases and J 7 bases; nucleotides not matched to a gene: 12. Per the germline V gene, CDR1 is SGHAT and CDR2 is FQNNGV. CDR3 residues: CASSSSRGGPTEQYF. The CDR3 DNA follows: TGTGCCAGCAGCTCCAGTCGGGGGGGACCTACGGAGCAGTACTTC.

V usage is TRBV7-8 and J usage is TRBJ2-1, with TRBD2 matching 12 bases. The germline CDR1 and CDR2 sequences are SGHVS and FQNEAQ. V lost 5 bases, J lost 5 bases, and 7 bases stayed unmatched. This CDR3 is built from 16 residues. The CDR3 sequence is CASSPPGLAGHNEQFF. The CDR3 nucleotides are TGTGCCAGCAGCCCACCCGGACTAGCGGGACACAATGAGCAGTTCTTC.

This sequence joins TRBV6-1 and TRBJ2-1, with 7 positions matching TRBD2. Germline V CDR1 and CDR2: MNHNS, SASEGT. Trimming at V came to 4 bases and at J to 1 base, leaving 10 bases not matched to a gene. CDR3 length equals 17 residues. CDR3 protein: CASSATAGGFSYNEQFF. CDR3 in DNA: TGTGCCAGCAGTGCCACCGCCGGGGGGTTTTCCTACAATGAGCAGTTCTTC.

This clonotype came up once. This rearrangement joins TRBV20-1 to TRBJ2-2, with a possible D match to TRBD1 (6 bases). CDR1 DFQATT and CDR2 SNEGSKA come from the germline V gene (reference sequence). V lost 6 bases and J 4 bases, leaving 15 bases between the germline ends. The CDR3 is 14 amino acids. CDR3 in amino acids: CSARGSLSTGELFF. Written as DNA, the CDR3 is TGCAGTGCCAGGGGTTCACTGAGCACCGGGGAGCTGTTTTTT.